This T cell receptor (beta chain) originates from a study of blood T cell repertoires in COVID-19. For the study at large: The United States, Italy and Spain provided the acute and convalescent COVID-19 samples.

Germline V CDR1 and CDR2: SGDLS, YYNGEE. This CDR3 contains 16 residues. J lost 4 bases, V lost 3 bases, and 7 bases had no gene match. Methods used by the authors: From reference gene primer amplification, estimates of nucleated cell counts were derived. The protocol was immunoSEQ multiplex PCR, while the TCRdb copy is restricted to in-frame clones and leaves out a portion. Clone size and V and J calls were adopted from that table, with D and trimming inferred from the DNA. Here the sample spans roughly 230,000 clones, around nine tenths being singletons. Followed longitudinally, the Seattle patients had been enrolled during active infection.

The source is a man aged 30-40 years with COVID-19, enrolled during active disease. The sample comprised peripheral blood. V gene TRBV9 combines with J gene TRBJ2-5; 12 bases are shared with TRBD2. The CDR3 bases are TGTGCCAGCAGCGCCCTAGCGGGGGGGCCCCTAGAGACCCAGTACTTC. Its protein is CASSALAGGPLETQYF.